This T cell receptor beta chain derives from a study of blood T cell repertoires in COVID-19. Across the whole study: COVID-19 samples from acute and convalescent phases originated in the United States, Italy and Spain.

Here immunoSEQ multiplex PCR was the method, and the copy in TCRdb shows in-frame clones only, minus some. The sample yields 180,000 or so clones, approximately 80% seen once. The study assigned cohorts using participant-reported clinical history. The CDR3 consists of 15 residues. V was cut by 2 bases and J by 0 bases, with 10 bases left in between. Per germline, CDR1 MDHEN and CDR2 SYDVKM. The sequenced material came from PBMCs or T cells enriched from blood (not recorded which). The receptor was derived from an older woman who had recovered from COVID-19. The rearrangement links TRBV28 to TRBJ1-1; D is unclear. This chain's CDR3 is CASSLNSGMNTEAFF. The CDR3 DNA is TGTGCCAGCAGTTTAAACTCAGGCATGAACACTGAAGCTTTCTTT.